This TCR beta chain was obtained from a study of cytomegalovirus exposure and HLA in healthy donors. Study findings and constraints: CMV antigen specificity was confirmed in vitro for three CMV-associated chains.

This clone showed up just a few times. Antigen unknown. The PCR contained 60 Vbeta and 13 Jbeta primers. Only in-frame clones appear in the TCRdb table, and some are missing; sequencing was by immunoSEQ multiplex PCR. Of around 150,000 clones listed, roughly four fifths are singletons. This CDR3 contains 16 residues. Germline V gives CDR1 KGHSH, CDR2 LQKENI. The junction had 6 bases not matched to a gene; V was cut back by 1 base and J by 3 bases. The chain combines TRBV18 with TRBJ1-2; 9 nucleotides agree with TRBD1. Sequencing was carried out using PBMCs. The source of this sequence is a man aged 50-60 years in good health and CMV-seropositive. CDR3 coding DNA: TGTGCCAGCTCACCACTCCGGGACAGGGCCTACTATGGCTACACCTTC. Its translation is CASSPLRDRAYYGYTF.